This TCR beta chain was observed in a study of T-cell memory formation after mild COVID-19. Study conclusions and caveats: Contracting CD4+ clones lay largely in CM and EM, with CD8+ ones residing in EMRA.

Trimming stripped 5 bases from V and 3 bases from J, with 13 bases between. Germline V gives CDR1 SGHTA, CDR2 FQGTGA. The CDR3 is 15 residues long. As concerns this clonotype: What it recognizes is unknown.

TCRdb recomputed calls from the 5' RACE reads with MiXCR, one row per CDR3 protein. The sample yields some 180,000 distinct CDR3 sequences, over 10% seen once. The rearrangement uses TRBV7-3 and TRBJ2-2, with TRBD1 as a possible D gene (6 bases). The clonotype originates from a man aged 18-30 years who had mild COVID-19 (a few samples of this study predate the infection). Cell type and time point are not known. Material: PBMCs or a T cell subset sorted from them (not recorded which). CDR3 in amino acids: CASSPTQGYTGELFF. For the CDR3, the DNA is TGTGCCAGCAGCCCAACGCAGGGGTACACCGGGGAGCTGTTTTTT.